This TCR beta chain was recorded in a study of glioma-infiltrating T cells. Study-level findings and limits: Non-neoplastic patients had below-expected tissue-blood divergence, while all gliomas exceeded expectation.

Points on this clonotype: The antigen is undetermined.

Amplification of TCR alpha and beta CDR3 regions from RNA used iRepertoire nested multiplex PCR. One-step reverse transcription and amplification started from approximately 100-400 ng of tissue mRNA or PBMC total RNA. TCRdb independently ran MiXCR on the multiplex PCR reads; one entry per CDR3 protein. The sample comprises some 150,000 distinct CDR3 sequences, about two fifths of which are singletons, and roughly 20% rests with the top ten. Trimming removed 7 bases from V and 2 bases from J; junction bases left unmatched: 5. The CDR3 consists of 15 residues. Specimen: glioma tissue, nonneoplastic brain tissue, or PBMCs (not recorded which). This sequence was found in a human donor with low-grade glioma or glioblastoma, undergoing nonglioma brain surgery, or in good health (not recorded which). The gene calls are TRBV12-3 or TRBV12-4 and TRBJ2-3; 11 bases fit TRBD2. CDR3 in DNA: TGTGCCAGCACCGTGACTAGCGGGAACACAGATACGCAGTATTTT. Translation: CASTVTSGNTDTQYF.